A single sample is the source of the 31 T cell receptor beta chains below, sequenced in a study of blood T cell repertoires in COVID-19. TCRdb's copy holds only in-frame clones and misses some; the assay was immunoSEQ multiplex PCR. Of tens of thousands of clones in the sample, around nine tenths are singletons; the top ten hold 13% to 15%. The sample consisted of peripheral blood. The origin of the receptors is a woman aged 55-69 years with active COVID-19.

This chain joins TRBV2 and TRBJ1-4, with TRBD1 matching 7 bases. Germline CDR1 and CDR2: SNHLY and FYNNEI. The V gene end was trimmed by 7 bases and the J gene end by 4 bases; junction bases not matched to a gene: 21. This CDR3 contains 19 residues. This CDR3 is CASTPPLGTAEQDNEKLFF. CDR3 DNA: TGTGCCAGCACCCCACCCTTGGGGACAGCTGAGCAGGATAATGAAAAACTGTTTTTT.

This clone was seen only once. V usage is TRBV5-1 and J usage is TRBJ2-7; TRBD1 matches at 8 bases. CDR3 length: 15 amino acids. V trimming: 0 bases; J trimming: 5 bases; junction bases outside the gene matches: 7. Looked up from germline, CDR1 is SGHRS and CDR2 is YFSETQ. The CDR3 nucleotides read TGCGCCAGCAGCTTGGGCCGGACAGGGTTTCACGAGCAGTACTTC. This sequence encodes CASSLGRTGFHEQYF. Complete variable domain (other parts from reference TRBV5-1 and TRBJ2-7): KAGVTQTPRYLIKTRGQQVTLSCSPISGHRSVSWYQQTPGQGLQFLFEYFSETQRNKGNFPGRFSGRQFSNSRSEMNVSTLELGDSALYLCASSLGRTGFHEQYFGPGTRLTVT.

V usage is TRBV19 and J usage is TRBJ2-5, with a tentative D call TRBD2 (6 bases). Trimming took off 1 base at V and 5 bases at J, with 8 bases between the two ends. There are 13 residues in the CDR3. Looked up from germline, CDR1 is LNHDA and CDR2 is SQIVND (reference sequence). CDR3 nucleotide sequence: TGTGCCAGTAGTATAGTAGCGGCGGAGACCCAGTACTTC. This gives the protein CASSIVAAETQYF.

The V and J genes are TRBV10-3 and TRBJ2-5; 8 nucleotides align to TRBD1. Germline trimming cut 6 bases from V and 2 bases from J; bases unmatched to any gene: 14. CDR1 is ENHRY, CDR2 SYGVKD, per germline. The length of the CDR3 is 17 residues. CDR3 residues: CAISRADRGDLQETQYF. The CDR3 DNA is TGTGCCATCAGCCGAGCTGACAGGGGAGATTTACAAGAGACCCAGTACTTC.

The V and J genes are TRBV25-1 and TRBJ1-1, with D possibly matching TRBD1 (6 bases). Germline-derived CDR1 and CDR2 are MGHDK and SYGVNS. Trimming removed 1 base at V and 3 bases at J, with 12 bases between. The CDR3 consists of 15 residues. The CDR3 sequence is CASSELGGSYTEAFF. The CDR3 DNA follows: TGTGCCAGCAGTGAATTAGGGGGATCTTACACTGAAGCTTTCTTT.

V is TRBV5-1 and J is TRBJ2-7, with 9 positions matching TRBD1. The CDR3 contains 14 residues. The germline CDR1 and CDR2 sequences are SGHRS and YFSETQ. V lost 3 bases to trimming and J lost 6 bases; unmatched junction nucleotides: 7. CDR3 protein: CASSSSGTGIEQYF. In nucleotides, the CDR3 is TGCGCCAGCAGCTCTTCCGGGACAGGGATCGAGCAGTACTTC.

The rearrangement joins TRBV7-2 to TRBJ1-1, with D possibly being TRBD1 (5 bases). V lost 6 bases and J lost 2, with 13 bases in between. This CDR3 region has 14 residues. The germline gives CDR1 SGHTA, CDR2 FQGNSA. The CDR3 sequence is CASRLTTGNTEAFF. CDR3 nucleotides: TGTGCCAGCAGACTAACTACAGGTAACACTGAAGCTTTCTTT.

This clone came up once. This CDR3 is CASRKGYTEAFF. The CDR3 coding sequence is TGTGCCAGTAGGAAGGGGTACACTGAAGCTTTCTTT. The chain employs TRBV19 and TRBJ1-1, with a possible D match to TRBD1 (5 bases). The CDR3 is 12 amino acids. Trimming took 6 bases from V and 3 from J, leaving 8 bases between them. CDR1 is LNHDA and CDR2 is SQIVND in the germline V gene (reference sequence).

The gene calls are TRBV7-2 and TRBJ1-3, with 10 bases that match TRBD1. This CDR3 has 15 residues. V lost 5 bases and J lost 4; bases outside the gene matches: 5. Germline V CDR1 and CDR2: SGHTA, FQGNSA. The CDR3 DNA reads as TGTGCCAGCAGCCCGGACAGGGGGTCCGGAAACACCATATATTTT. This sequence encodes CASSPDRGSGNTIYF.

This clone was seen once. The chain has TRBV5-1 and TRBJ2-1; 10 bases match TRBD2. Germline CDR1 is SGHRS and CDR2 is YFSETQ. The CDR3 runs to 14 residues. The trim removed 4 bases at V and 7 bases at J, leaving 5 bases unmatched. CDR3 region: CASSNSGGWNEQFF. The DNA of the CDR3 is TGCGCCAGCAGCAATAGCGGGGGGTGGAATGAGCAGTTCTTC.

This clone was seen once. The chain employs TRBV6-6 and TRBJ1-2, with a possible D match to TRBD1 (6 bases). The V end lost 8 bases, the J end lost 5 bases, and 18 bases lay between the germline ends. The CDR3 has 14 amino acids. Germline-derived CDR1 and CDR2 are MNHNY and SVGAGI (reference sequence). The CDR3: CASFGSDRQYGYTF. CDR3 nucleotide sequence: TGTGCCAGCTTTGGGTCGGACAGACAGTATGGCTACACCTTC.

This chain joins TRBV2 and TRBJ1-5; D unclear. The CDR3 covers 15 residues. V was trimmed by 7 bases and J by 1 base, leaving 14 bases between them. The germline V gene has CDR1 SNHLY and CDR2 FYNNEI. CDR3 loop: CASKRVSLSNQPQHF. In nucleotides, the CDR3 is TGTGCCAGCAAGCGTGTAAGTCTGAGCAATCAGCCCCAGCATTTT. The entire variable domain, with the rest obtained from reference TRBV2 and TRBJ1-5, is as follows: EPEVTQTPSHQVTQMGQEVILRCVPISNHLYFYWYRQILGQKVEFLVSFYNNEISEKSEIFDDQFSVERPDGSNFTLKIRSTKLEDSAMYFCASKRVSLSNQPQHFGDGTRLSIL.

The chain combines TRBV9 with TRBJ1-1; D gene uncertain. Germline V lookup: CDR1 SGDLS, CDR2 YYNGEE. This CDR3 region has 14 residues. V lost 3 bases, J lost 1 base, and 10 bases lay in between. The CDR3 coding sequence is TGTGCCAGCAGCGCGACACAACGGAACACTGAAGCTTTCTTT. Protein: CASSATQRNTEAFF.

The sample holds one count of this clone. The chain couples TRBV7-9 to TRBJ1-1, with TRBD1 matching over 9 bases. CDR3 length: 14 amino acids. Germline V gene sequence: CDR1 SEHNR, CDR2 FQNEAQ (reference sequence). J was trimmed by 7 bases and V by 2 bases; bases with no gene match: 5. The CDR3 is CASSLSGQGGEAFF. The CDR3 nucleotides are TGTGCCAGCAGCTTATCGGGACAGGGAGGTGAAGCTTTCTTT.

This chain joins TRBV9 and TRBJ2-3, with D possibly TRBD2 on 6 matching bases. Deletions cut 4 bases from V and 1 base from J, with 13 bases between. This CDR3 comprises 15 residues. Per germline, CDR1 SGDLS and CDR2 YYNGEE. CDR3 sequence reads: CASSPRREGTDTQYF. In DNA, the CDR3 is TGTGCCAGCAGCCCCCGGAGGGAAGGCACAGATACGCAGTATTTT.

This rearrangement joins TRBV9 to TRBJ1-1; weak D call: TRBD1 (5 bases). This CDR3 region has 15 residues. V gave up 4 bases and J gave up 1 base, with 14 bases separating them. Germline V gene sequence: CDR1 SGDLS, CDR2 YYNGEE. CDR3 loop: CASSNLGGANTEAFF. CDR3 sequence (DNA): TGTGCCAGCAGCAATCTCGGGGGAGCGAACACTGAAGCTTTCTTT.

The chain is built from TRBV3-1 (or the pseudogene TRBV3-2) and TRBJ2-7; D remains ambiguous. CDR1 and CDR2 (germline): LGHDT, YNNKEL (reference sequence). This CDR3 has 14 amino acids. The ends were cut back, 3 bases at V and 6 bases at J, with 15 bases in the middle. The CDR3 nucleotides are TGTGCCAGCAGCCATGCCCGACGGCTAGGCGAGCAGTACTTC. Translating it yields CASSHARRLGEQYF.

The chain recombines TRBV5-1 with TRBJ2-1; 8 bases are a match to TRBD2. The germline V gene encodes CDR1 SGHRS and CDR2 YFSETQ. J gave up 7 bases and V 4 bases, and 10 bases lay outside the gene matches. The CDR3 totals 15 residues. CDR3 DNA: TGCGCCAGCAGCGTACCGGGACTAGACCTAAATGAGCAGTTCTTC. Protein sequence: CASSVPGLDLNEQFF.

This chain connects TRBV9 to TRBJ1-5, with D perhaps matching TRBD1 (5 bases). V lost 2 bases, J lost 0 bases, and 9 bases lay in between. Germline V gives CDR1 SGDLS, CDR2 YYNGEE. The CDR3 is 15 residues long. In nucleotides, the CDR3 is TGTGCCAGCAGCGTTTCAGGGTATAGCAATCAGCCCCAGCATTTT. The encoded protein is CASSVSGYSNQPQHF.

The chain combines TRBV7-3 with TRBJ2-2; 7 bases are shared with TRBD1. Per germline, CDR1 SGHTA and CDR2 FQGTGA. Germline trimming cut 6 bases from V and 7 bases from J; bases unmatched to any gene: 11. CDR3 size: 15 residues. CDR3 nucleotides: TGTGCCAGCAGTTCAACAGACAGGGTAGTCGGGGAGCTGTTTTTT. This gives the protein CASSSTDRVVGELFF.

V and J are TRBV7-9 and TRBJ1-1, with D unclear. Germline CDR1 SEHNR, CDR2 FQNEAQ (reference sequence). V was shortened by 2 bases and J by 5 bases, with 12 bases between the two germline ends. The CDR3 sequence is 14 residues long. The CDR3, as DNA: TGTGCCAGCAGCTTAAGTTCCGGGGAAACTGAAGCTTTCTTT. This sequence encodes CASSLSSGETEAFF. Combining the CDR3 with reference TRBV7-9 and TRBJ1-1 gives the whole variable domain DTGVSQNPRHKITKRGQNVTFRCDPISEHNRLYWYRQTLGQGPEFLTYFQNEAQLEKSRLLSDRFSAERPKGSFSTLEIQRTEQGDSAMYLCASSLSSGETEAFFGQGTRLTVV.

This clone was seen only once. The chain is built from TRBV4-2 and TRBJ2-7, with TRBD1 identical over 9 bases. Germline loops: CDR1 LGHNA, CDR2 YNFKEQ. The CDR3 runs 16 residues. Trimming cost V 3 bases and J 0 bases; bases outside gene matches: 6. The CDR3 loop reads CASSQDGTGYSYEQYF. CDR3 DNA sequence: TGTGCCAGCAGCCAGGACGGGACAGGGTACTCCTACGAGCAGTACTTC.

V usage is TRBV29-1 and J usage is TRBJ2-7, with D possibly matching TRBD1 (6 bases). The CDR3 is 13 amino acids. Germline CDR1 reads SQVTM; CDR2 reads ANQGSEA. V lost 6 bases and J 0 bases, leaving 12 bases between the germline ends. DNA of the CDR3: TGCAGCGTCCTAGACAGGAGCTCCTACGAGCAGTACTTC. Its translation: CSVLDRSSYEQYF.

This clone has a single count. The genes are TRBV19 and TRBJ2-2; the match to TRBD1 covers 7 bases. In germline, CDR1 is LNHDA, CDR2 SQIVND (reference sequence). The CDR3 has 13 amino acids. After removal of 6 bases from V and 5 bases from J, the junction contained 3 bases not matched to a gene. CDR3 amino acids: CASSLQGTGELFF. The CDR3 DNA follows: TGTGCCAGTAGCCTACAGGGGACCGGGGAGCTGTTTTTT. The variable domain in full, with the rest retrieved from reference TRBV19 and TRBJ2-2, is DGGITQSPKYLFRKEGQNVTLSCEQNLNHDAMYWYRQDPGQGLRLIYYSQIVNDFQKGDIAEGYSVSREKKESFPLTVTSAQKNPTAFYLCASSLQGTGELFFGEGSRLTVL.

A single count supports this clone. This rearrangement joins TRBV6-5 to TRBJ1-1; D perhaps matches TRBD1 (5 bases). Germline V lookup: CDR1 MNHEY, CDR2 SVGAGI. The CDR3 length is 16 residues. Trimming shortened V by 2 bases and J by 0 bases, and 13 bases separated the two germline ends. The CDR3 bases are TGTGCCAGCAGTTACAAAAGTCGGGGGGTGAACACTGAAGCTTTCTTT. It codes for CASSYKSRGVNTEAFF.

In its sample, this clone was seen once. The chain combines TRBV6-5 with TRBJ1-1; D is possibly TRBD1 (5 bases). V shed 8 bases and J shed 4 bases, with 11 bases lying between them. The CDR3 totals 12 residues. Germline V CDR1 and CDR2: MNHEY, SVGAGI. CDR3 sequence (DNA): TGTGCCAGCCACAAAGGGGCCACTGAAGCTTTCTTT. The encoded protein is CASHKGATEAFF.

The rearrangement joins TRBV9 to TRBJ2-5; D might be TRBD1 (6 bases). The CDR3 has 14 residues. The germline CDR1 and CDR2 sequences are SGDLS and YYNGEE. V was cut by 3 bases and J by 3 bases, with 12 bases left in between. As DNA, the CDR3 is TGTGCCAGCAGCGGGACAGCCGGAGAAGAGACCCAGTACTTC. It is translated as CASSGTAGEETQYF.

This clone showed up just once. The chain uses TRBV3-1 (or the pseudogene TRBV3-2) and TRBJ1-2, with D perhaps matching TRBD1 (5 bases). V was clipped by 4 bases and J by 7 bases, with 25 bases between them. The germline gives CDR1 LGHDT, CDR2 YNNKEL (reference sequence). The CDR3 spans 17 residues. This CDR3 reads CASSPKIFWSNGGGYTF. The CDR3 DNA reads TGTGCCAGCAGCCCCAAGATTTTTTGGTCCAACGGGGGTGGCTACACCTTC.

This sequence joins TRBV20-1 and TRBJ1-6; D uncertain. This CDR3 is 14 amino acids long. Germline V gives CDR1 DFQATT, CDR2 SNEGSKA (reference sequence). V was clipped by 3 bases and J by 8 bases, with 14 bases between them. The CDR3 reads CSASTGSWDSPLHF. The CDR3 DNA reads TGCAGTGCTAGTACGGGGTCTTGGGATTCACCCCTCCACTTT.

The chain employs TRBV10-3 and TRBJ2-5; 9 nucleotides align to TRBD2. Germline trimming cut 2 bases from V and 0 bases from J; bases unmatched to any gene: 1. The germline gives CDR1 ENHRY, CDR2 SYGVKD. This CDR3 region has 15 residues. DNA for the CDR3: TGTGCCATCAGTGAGACTAGCGGGTACCAAGAGACCCAGTACTTC. It is translated as CAISETSGYQETQYF.

The chain has TRBV7-9 and TRBJ1-1; perhaps TRBD1 as D (6 bases). The germline V gene encodes CDR1 SEHNR and CDR2 FQNEAQ (reference sequence). Between the trimmed V and J ends, which lost 6 bases and 3 bases, there was a span of 14 bases. This CDR3 has 14 amino acids. DNA for the CDR3: TGTGCCAGCAGGTCACAGGGCCGATACACTGAAGCTTTCTTT. Its translation: CASRSQGRYTEAFF.